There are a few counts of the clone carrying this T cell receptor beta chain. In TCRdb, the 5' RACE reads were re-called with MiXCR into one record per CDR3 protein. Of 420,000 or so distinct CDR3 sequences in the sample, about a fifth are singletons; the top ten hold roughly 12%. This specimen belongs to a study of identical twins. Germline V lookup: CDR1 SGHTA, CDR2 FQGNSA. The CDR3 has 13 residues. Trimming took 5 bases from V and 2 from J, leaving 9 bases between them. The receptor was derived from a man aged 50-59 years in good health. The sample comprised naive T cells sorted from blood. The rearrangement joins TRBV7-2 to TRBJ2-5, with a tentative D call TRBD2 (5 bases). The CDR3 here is CASSQRQQETQYF. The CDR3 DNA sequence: TGTGCCAGCAGCCAGCGGCAGCAAGAGACCCAGTACTTC.